This T cell receptor (beta chain) was captured in a study of cytomegalovirus exposure and HLA in healthy donors. Comments on this clone: The target antigen is unknown.

The length of the CDR3 is 20 residues. CDR1 and CDR2 from the germline V gene are MDHEN and SYDVKM. The trim removed 6 bases at V and 5 bases at J, leaving 20 bases unmatched. Findings and limits, study-wide: In a later analysis, TCR beta V- and J-gene trimming showed a link to a missense DCLRE1C variant. Common viral pathogens seemed, in a later analysis, to connect with several of the most significant clusters. The authors judged a highly shared variant cluster likely a sequencing artifact. Earlier analysis found most TCR beta V segments productive about 90% or about 30% of the time.

PCR involved 60 Vbeta and 13 Jbeta primers. The data were produced by immunoSEQ multiplex PCR, yet TCRdb's version contains in-frame clones alone and is incomplete. This table has 250,000 to 350,000 clones, 86% appearing once. The TCR originated in a man aged 40-49 years in good health and CMV-seropositive. The V call is TRBV28, the J call TRBJ2-1; 12 bases fit TRBD1. The sequenced sample consisted of PBMCs. In DNA form, the CDR3 reads TGTGCCAGCAGCCACCCGGGACAGGGGGCCCTAGCGGGGGTAAACAATGAGCAGTTCTTC. It encodes CASSHPGQGALAGVNNEQFF.